A selection of T cell receptor beta chains follows, all from one sample in a study of shared clonotypes between healthy human individuals. Measured with immunoSEQ multiplex PCR; TCRdb has only the in-frame clones, and not every one. The table lists about 2.4 million clones, 85% to 95% of them singletons. Sequencing was done on a sample of naive CD4+ T cells sorted from blood. Receptors originate from a man aged 18 to 29 in good health. Both conserved end residues are part of each CDR3. The D gene is left open where the match is weak. Expanded clones are given a class, and other clones once, few, many or no size at all.

>NA|TRBV2|TRBJ2-3|TRBD2
TGTGCCGGATCCCCGAGCCTAGCGGGAGATGTGTCGCAGTATTTT
CAGSPSLAGDVSQYF
>NA|TRBV5-1|TRBJ2-3|TRBD2
TGCGCCAGCAGCACCGGGACTAGGGGAGGAGGCGATACGCAGTATTTT
CASSTGTRGGGDTQYF
>NA|TRBV7-2|TRBJ2-3|TRBD2
TGTGCCAGCAGCTTAACAGGACTAGCAACAGATACGCAGTATTTT
CASSLTGLATDTQYF
>NA|TRBV29-1|TRBJ2-7|TRBD2
TGCAGCGTTGCCGCGGGAGAAGGCTACGAGCAGTACTTC
CSVAAGEGYEQYF
>NA|TRBV5-1|TRBJ1-2|NA
TGCGCCAGCAGCCAAGGTATACGAGACAACTATGGCTACACCTTC
CASSQGIRDNYGYTF
>NA|TRBV11-3|TRBJ1-4|NA
TGTGCCAGCAGCTTAGGGGGTTCGGATGAAAAACTGTTTTTT
CASSLGGSDEKLFF
>NA|TRBV28|TRBJ1-5|TRBD1
TGTGCCAGCAGTTTACAGACAGGGTCCCAGCCCCAGCATTTT
CASSLQTGSQPQHF
>NA|TRBV10-1|TRBJ2-7|TRBD1
TGCGCCAGCAGTGCCGGACAGGGCCAAGAGCAGTACTTC
CASSAGQGQEQYF
>NA|TRBV6-5|TRBJ2-3|TRBD2
TGTGCCAGCAGTTCCTTTGCGGGGGGCGGCACAGATACGCAGTATTTT
CASSSFAGGGTDTQYF
>once|TRBV10-1|TRBJ1-2|NA
TGCGCCAAACGGATCTATGGCTACACCTTC
CAKRIYGYTF
>NA|TRBV5-4|TRBJ2-5|NA
TGTGCCAGCAGCAGGGGGGAGACCCAGTACTTC
CASSRGETQYF
>NA|TRBV2|TRBJ1-5|NA
TGTGCCACCTCGAGGGGCGGCAATCAGCCCCAGCATTTT
CATSRGGNQPQHF
>NA|TRBV5-1|TRBJ2-2|TRBD1
TGCGCCAGCAGCTCCCGGGACAGGGGGCGGGAGACGAACACCGGGGAGCTGTTTTTT
CASSSRDRGRETNTGELFF
>NA|TRBV5-6|TRBJ2-3|NA
TGTGCCAGCAGCCTGTTTAGCTCGGATACGCAGTATTTT
CASSLFSSDTQYF
>NA|TRBV10-3|TRBJ2-5|NA
TGTGCCATCAGTGAGACAAGTCAAGAGACCCAGTACTTC
CAISETSQETQYF
>NA|TRBV10-3|TRBJ2-2|NA
TGTGCCACCTCTTCTGACACCGGGGAGCTGTTTTTT
CATSSDTGELFF
>NA|TRBV5-1|TRBJ1-3|NA
TGCGCCAGCAGCTTGGGGCAGGGAGACACCATATATTTT
CASSLGQGDTIYF
>NA|TRBV6-5|TRBJ1-2|NA
TGTGCCAGCAGTTACTCGATTCTGGGTTCTGGCTACACCTTC
CASSYSILGSGYTF
>NA|TRBV20-1|TRBJ2-6|NA
TGCAGTGCTAGTGGGGCCAACGTCCTGACTTTC
CSASGANVLTF